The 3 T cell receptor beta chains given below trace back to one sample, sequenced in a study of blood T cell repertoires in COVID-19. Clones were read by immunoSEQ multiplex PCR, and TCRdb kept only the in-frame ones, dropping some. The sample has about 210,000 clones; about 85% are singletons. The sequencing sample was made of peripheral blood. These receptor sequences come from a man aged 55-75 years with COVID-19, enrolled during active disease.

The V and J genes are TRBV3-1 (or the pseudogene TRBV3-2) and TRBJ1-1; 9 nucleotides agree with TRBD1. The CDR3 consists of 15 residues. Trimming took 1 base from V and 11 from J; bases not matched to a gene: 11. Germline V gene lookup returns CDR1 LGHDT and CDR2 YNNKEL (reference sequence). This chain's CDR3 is CASSQVPRQGEMAFF. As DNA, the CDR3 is TGTGCCAGCAGCCAAGTACCCAGACAGGGGGAAATGGCTTTCTTT.

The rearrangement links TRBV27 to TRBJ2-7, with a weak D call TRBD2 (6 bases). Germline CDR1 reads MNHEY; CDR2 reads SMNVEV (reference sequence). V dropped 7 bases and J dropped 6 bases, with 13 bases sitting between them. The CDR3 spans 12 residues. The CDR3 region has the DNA TGTGCCAGCATGGGACTTGAAGGCGAGCAGTACTTC. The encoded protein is CASMGLEGEQYF.

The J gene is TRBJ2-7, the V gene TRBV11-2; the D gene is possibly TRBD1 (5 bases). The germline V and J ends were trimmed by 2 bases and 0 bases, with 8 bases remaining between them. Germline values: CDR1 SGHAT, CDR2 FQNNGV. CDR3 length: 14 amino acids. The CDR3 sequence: CASSLQTVSYEQYF. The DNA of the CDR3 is TGTGCCAGCAGCTTACAGACAGTCTCCTACGAGCAGTACTTC. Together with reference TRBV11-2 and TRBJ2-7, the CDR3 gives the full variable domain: EAGVAQSPRYKIIEKRQSVAFWCNPISGHATLYWYQQILGQGPKLLIQFQNNGVVDDSQLPKDRFSAERLKGVDSTLKIQPAKLEDSAVYLCASSLQTVSYEQYFGPGTRLTVT.